The clone carrying this TCR beta chain was observed a few times. V lost 1 base to trimming and J lost 6 bases, with 9 bases between them. Germline assignment: CDR1 SGHAT and CDR2 FQNNGV. This CDR3 region has 13 residues. These data belong to a study of blood T cell repertoires in COVID-19. About the study: COVID-19 samples from acute and convalescent phases originated in the United States, Italy and Spain. In each case, the material was cDNA or gDNA derived from T cells, B-cell-depleted T cells, or PBMCs.

Authors' processing steps: Researchers report that nucleated cell counts were estimated from reference gene primer amplification. TCRdb's table, derived via immunoSEQ multiplex PCR, lists solely in-frame clones and lacks some. Clone size and the V and J calls come from that table; the DNA yielded D and trimming. The data hold hundreds of thousands of clones, with around 85% observed a single time. The rearrangement uses TRBV11-2 and TRBJ1-2, with TRBD1 as a possible D gene (5 bases). Sequencing used peripheral blood. This receptor was taken from a woman aged 35 to 49 with active or convalescent COVID-19. Here the CDR3 DNA reads TGTGCCAGCAGCTTAGGCAGGGATAATGGCTACACCTTC. Residues: CASSLGRDNGYTF.